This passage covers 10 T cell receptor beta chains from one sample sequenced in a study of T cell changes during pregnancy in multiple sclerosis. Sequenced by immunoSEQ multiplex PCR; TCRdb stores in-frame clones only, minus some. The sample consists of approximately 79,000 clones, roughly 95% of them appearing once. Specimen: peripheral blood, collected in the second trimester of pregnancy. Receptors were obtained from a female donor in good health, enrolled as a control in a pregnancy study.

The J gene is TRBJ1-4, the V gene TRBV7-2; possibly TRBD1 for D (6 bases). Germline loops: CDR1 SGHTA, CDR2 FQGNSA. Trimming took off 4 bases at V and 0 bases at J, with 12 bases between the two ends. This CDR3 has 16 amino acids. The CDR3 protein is CASSWGHQSTNEKLFF. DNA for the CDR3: TGTGCCAGCAGCTGGGGACACCAGTCAACTAATGAAAAACTGTTTTTT.

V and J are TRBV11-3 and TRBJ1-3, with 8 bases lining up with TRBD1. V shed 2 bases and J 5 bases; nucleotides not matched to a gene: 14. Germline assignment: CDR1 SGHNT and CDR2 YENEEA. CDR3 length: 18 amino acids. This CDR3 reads CASSLSPGGGIGRNTIYF. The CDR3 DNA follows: TGTGCCAGCAGCTTATCGCCAGGGGGCGGTATAGGGCGAAACACCATATATTTT.

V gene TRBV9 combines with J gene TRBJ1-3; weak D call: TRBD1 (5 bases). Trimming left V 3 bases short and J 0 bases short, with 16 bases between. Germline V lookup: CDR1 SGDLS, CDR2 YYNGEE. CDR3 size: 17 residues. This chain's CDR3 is CASSGGGVRSSGNTIYF. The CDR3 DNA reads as TGTGCCAGCAGCGGGGGGGGAGTTCGGTCCTCTGGAAACACCATATATTTT.

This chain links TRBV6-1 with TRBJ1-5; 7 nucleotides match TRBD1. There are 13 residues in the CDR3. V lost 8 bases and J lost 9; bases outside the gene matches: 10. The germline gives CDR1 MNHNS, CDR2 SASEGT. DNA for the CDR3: TGTGCCAGCGGCGCAGGGGGGCTGGGGCCCCAGCATTTT. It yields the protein CASGAGGLGPQHF.

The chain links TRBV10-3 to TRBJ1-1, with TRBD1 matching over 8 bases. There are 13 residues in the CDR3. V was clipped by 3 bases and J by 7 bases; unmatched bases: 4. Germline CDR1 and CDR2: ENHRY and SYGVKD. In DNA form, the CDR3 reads TGTGCCATCAGTGACAGGGGGCAAAATGAAGCTTTCTTT. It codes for CAISDRGQNEAFF.

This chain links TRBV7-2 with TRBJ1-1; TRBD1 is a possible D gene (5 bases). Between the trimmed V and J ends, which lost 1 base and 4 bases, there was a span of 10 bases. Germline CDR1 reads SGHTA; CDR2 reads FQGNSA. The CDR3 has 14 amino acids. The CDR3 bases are TGTGCCAGCAGCTTAGTCAGGGATAGCACTGAAGCTTTCTTT. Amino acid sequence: CASSLVRDSTEAFF.

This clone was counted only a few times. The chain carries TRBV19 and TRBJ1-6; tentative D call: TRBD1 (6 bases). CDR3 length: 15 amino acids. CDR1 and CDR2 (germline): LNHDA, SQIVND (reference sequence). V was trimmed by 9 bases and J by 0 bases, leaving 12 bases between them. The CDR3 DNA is TGTGCCAGCAACAGGGACCACTCCTATAATTCACCCCTCCACTTT. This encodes CASNRDHSYNSPLHF.

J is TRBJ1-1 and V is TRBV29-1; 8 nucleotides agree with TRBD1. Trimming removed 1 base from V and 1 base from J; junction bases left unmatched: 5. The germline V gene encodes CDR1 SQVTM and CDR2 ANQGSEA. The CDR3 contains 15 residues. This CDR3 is CSVEARQGRNTEAFF. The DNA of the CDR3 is TGCAGCGTTGAAGCGAGACAGGGGCGGAACACTGAAGCTTTCTTT.

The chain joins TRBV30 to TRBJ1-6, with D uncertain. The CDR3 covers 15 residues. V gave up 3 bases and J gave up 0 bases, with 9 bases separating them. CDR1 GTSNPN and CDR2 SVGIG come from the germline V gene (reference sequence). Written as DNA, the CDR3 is TGTGCCTGGAGGCGGGAGAGCTCCTATAATTCACCCCTCCACTTT. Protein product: CAWRRESSYNSPLHF.

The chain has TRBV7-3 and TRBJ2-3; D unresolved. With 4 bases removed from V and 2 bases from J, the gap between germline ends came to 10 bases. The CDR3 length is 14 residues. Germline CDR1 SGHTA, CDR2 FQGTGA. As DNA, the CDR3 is TGTGCCAGCAGCTCCACCGGGTACACAGATACGCAGTATTTT. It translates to CASSSTGYTDTQYF.